This is a list of T cell receptor beta chains from one sample in a study of cytomegalovirus exposure and HLA in healthy donors. Produced via immunoSEQ multiplex PCR; TCRdb's table is partial and in-frame only. The sample holds about 110,000 clones, under 85% seen once. Sequencing input: PBMCs. The receptors shown here come from a man between 25 and 39 years old in good health and CMV-seronegative. The CDR3 runs from the conserved cysteine through the conserved F or W. The order of the fields is V gene, D gene, J gene, clone size, CDR3 DNA, CDR3 protein. D genes are given only for firm matches. The size field is filled for only some rows; it gives once, few, many or a size class.

v_gene: TRBV10-1; d_gene: .; j_gene: TRBJ1-5; abundance: once; CDR3nt: TGCGCCAGCAGTGCAGGAAAAGTTCAGCCCCAGCATTTT; CDR3aa: CASSAGKVQPQHF
v_gene: TRBV4-3; d_gene: TRBD2; j_gene: TRBJ2-1; abundance: .; CDR3nt: TGCGCCAGCAGCCAAGCTTCGGCGGGGGTCAATGAGCAGTTCTTC; CDR3aa: CASSQASAGVNEQFF
v_gene: TRBV5-1; d_gene: .; j_gene: TRBJ2-7; abundance: .; CDR3nt: TGCGCCAGCAGCTTGGCATACGAGCAGTACTTC; CDR3aa: CASSLAYEQYF
v_gene: TRBV6-1; d_gene: .; j_gene: TRBJ2-4; abundance: .; CDR3nt: TGTGCCAGCAGTGAGGCAGTATCAAACATTCAGTACTTC; CDR3aa: CASSEAVSNIQYF
v_gene: TRBV9; d_gene: .; j_gene: TRBJ2-2; abundance: .; CDR3nt: TGTGCCAGCAGCGTAACATCGCGGGACACCGGGGAGCTGTTTTTT; CDR3aa: CASSVTSRDTGELFF
v_gene: TRBV14; d_gene: TRBD1; j_gene: TRBJ2-5; abundance: .; CDR3nt: TGTGCCAGCAGCCAGCGAGGGACAGTCCAAGAGACCCAGTACTTC; CDR3aa: CASSQRGTVQETQYF
v_gene: TRBV7-9; d_gene: TRBD1; j_gene: TRBJ2-5; abundance: few; CDR3nt: TGTGCCAGCAGCCAACGGACAGGGGTTCGCGAGACCCAGTACTTC; CDR3aa: CASSQRTGVRETQYF
v_gene: TRBV7-9; d_gene: .; j_gene: TRBJ1-1; abundance: .; CDR3nt: TGTGCCAGCAGCCCGGAAGTAGGGGTCACTGAAGCTTTCTTT; CDR3aa: CASSPEVGVTEAFF
v_gene: TRBV11-2; d_gene: TRBD1; j_gene: TRBJ2-7; abundance: .; CDR3nt: TGTGCCAGCAGGATGATACGGGACAGGGCCCACGAGCAGTACTTC; CDR3aa: CASRMIRDRAHEQYF
v_gene: TRBV10-3; d_gene: .; j_gene: TRBJ1-2; abundance: .; CDR3nt: TGTGCCATCAGTGAGTCGCTGGCCACGATCTATGGCTACACCTTC; CDR3aa: CAISESLATIYGYTF
v_gene: TRBV28; d_gene: TRBD1; j_gene: TRBJ2-7; abundance: .; CDR3nt: TGTGCCAGCAGAGGGACAGGGACGTACGAGCAGTACTTC; CDR3aa: CASRGTGTYEQYF
v_gene: TRBV28; d_gene: .; j_gene: TRBJ2-7; abundance: .; CDR3nt: TGTGCCAGCAGTTTATTACCGGACAACTCCTACGAGCAGTACTTC; CDR3aa: CASSLLPDNSYEQYF
v_gene: TRBV19; d_gene: TRBD1; j_gene: TRBJ2-1; abundance: .; CDR3nt: TGTGCCAGTAAACCGAGAACAGGGGGAAACGAGCAGTTCTTC; CDR3aa: CASKPRTGGNEQFF
v_gene: TRBV10-1; d_gene: TRBD1; j_gene: TRBJ1-5; abundance: .; CDR3nt: TGCGTCAGGACTTTACCGGAGACAGGGTATTGTGGCAATCAGCCCCAGCATTTT; CDR3aa: CVRTLPETGYCGNQPQHF
v_gene: TRBV7-9; d_gene: .; j_gene: TRBJ1-3; abundance: .; CDR3nt: TGTGCCAGCAGCCACCCGTTGAGCTCTGGAAACACCATATATTTT; CDR3aa: CASSHPLSSGNTIYF
v_gene: TRBV7-9; d_gene: TRBD2; j_gene: TRBJ2-3; abundance: .; CDR3nt: TGTGCCAGCAGCTTCCCGTTACGGACTAGCGTGGCAGATACGCAGTATTTT; CDR3aa: CASSFPLRTSVADTQYF
v_gene: TRBV12-5; d_gene: TRBD2; j_gene: TRBJ2-1; abundance: .; CDR3nt: TGTGCTAGTGGTTTGGTACGGGGACTAGCGGGGTACAATGAGCAGTTCTTC; CDR3aa: CASGLVRGLAGYNEQFF